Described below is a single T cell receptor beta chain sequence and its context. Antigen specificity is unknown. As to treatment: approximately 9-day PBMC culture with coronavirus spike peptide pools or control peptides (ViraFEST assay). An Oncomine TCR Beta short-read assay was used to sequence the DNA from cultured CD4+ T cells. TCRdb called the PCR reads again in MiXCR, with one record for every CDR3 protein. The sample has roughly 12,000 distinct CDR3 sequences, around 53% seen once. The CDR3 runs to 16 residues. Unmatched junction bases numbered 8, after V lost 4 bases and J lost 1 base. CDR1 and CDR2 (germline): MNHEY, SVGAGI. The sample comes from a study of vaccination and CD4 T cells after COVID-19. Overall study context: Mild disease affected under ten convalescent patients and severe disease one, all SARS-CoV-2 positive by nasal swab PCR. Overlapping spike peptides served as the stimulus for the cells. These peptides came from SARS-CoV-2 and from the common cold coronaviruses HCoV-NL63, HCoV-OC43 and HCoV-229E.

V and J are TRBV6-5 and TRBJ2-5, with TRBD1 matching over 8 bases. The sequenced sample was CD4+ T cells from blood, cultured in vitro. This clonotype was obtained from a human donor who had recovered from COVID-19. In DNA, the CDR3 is TGTGCCAGCAGTTTCAGACAAGACAGGGGCCAAGAGACCCAGTACTTC. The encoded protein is CASSFRQDRGQETQYF.